This T cell receptor beta chain derives from a study of beta chain features in type 1 diabetes (dated by TCRdb to the late 2010s). Looking at the study overall: Patients and healthy donors did not differ in mean age, gender distribution, total cell number or subset yield. Across all samples, some 110,000,000 sorted cells were examined, and cell number per subset correlated strongly with RNA yield. In the study, TCRB repertoires of sorted circulating CD4+ T cell subsets from recently diagnosed type 1 diabetes patients were compared with those of matched healthy donors. Regulatory and stem cell-like memory subsets were obtained from only 8 patients and about 8 healthy donors, while naive and central memory subsets were obtained from all 30 or so donors.

A single peripheral blood draw of approximately 110 mL on average was collected from each donor into heparinised tubes. Using a panel that included CD45RO, CCR7, CD25, CD127, CD95 and CD27, naive, central memory, regulatory and stem cell-like memory CD4+ T cells were sorted on a BD FACSAria II. All sorted populations exceeded 95% purity. PBMCs were isolated immediately by Lymphoprep density gradient centrifugation and stained directly without culture. So that batch effects would be minimized, each experiment stained and sorted samples in pairs, pairing one healthy donor with one patient. Concerning this clone: This clone's antigen is unknown. Per-nucleotide qualities are absent, and no much larger clonotype sits a single base away.

Study-level results and caveats: A moderate but significant shortening of TCRB CDR3 length was observed in type 1 diabetes patients in all four CD4+ subsets. Naive, central memory and regulatory TCRB repertoires appeared to be more alike among patients than among healthy donors. Because cDNA was sequenced instead of genomic DNA, activated cells with high expression could be over-represented, although the groups did not differ in activation or CD3 levels. At VDJ recombination sites, type 1 diabetes patients had fewer insertions and more deleted nucleotides, which implies abnormalities in thymic rearrangement. Shorter templates might have been favored by PCR, but patient and control samples were amplified and corrected together, so both groups would have been affected equally by any skew. Only small numbers of individuals were included in the HLA sub-analyses, which left unresolved whether HLA type had any influence on TCRB rearrangement.

Via the germline V gene, CDR1 is SNHLY and CDR2 FYNNEI. For this chain, trimming is 6 bases at the V end and 5 bases at the J end, and the number of junction bases without a gene match is 5. Spanning cysteine to phenylalanine, the CDR3 consists of 13 amino acids. The DNA shown is the 39-base CDR3, in frame from base 1. All of the isolated RNA was reverse transcribed with the High Capacity cDNA Reverse Transcription Kit, so expressed TCRB transcripts were sequenced. Naive, central memory and regulatory T cell samples underwent deep immunoSEQ sequencing, averaging roughly 3.3 million total reads per sample. After sorted cells were lysed in RLT buffer, RNA was extracted with DNase-treated RNeasy Micro or Mini kits, with the choice depending on cell number. Each cell subset was processed on its own to prevent cross-contamination, while patient and healthy donor samples were processed together. The immunoSEQ multiplex PCR was used to amplify TCRB sequences from cDNA, generating 87-bp fragments that spanned the CDR3 region. The amplicons were sequenced using the Illumina HiSeq platform. In the source study's methods: PCR bias was corrected computationally using synthetic template baselines, and reads within Hamming distance 2 were collapsed, with unmergeable singletons discarded. By aligning reads against IMGT, V, D and J genes, CDR3 length, and insertions or deletions at six rearrangement sites were assigned. Within each subset, clonotype counts were normalized to sorted cell number, and only after that were true diversity and Gini coefficients computed with the tcR R package. Repertoire sharing was quantified using the overlap coefficient calculated on TCRB nucleotide sequences. Out-of-frame TCRB sequences from naive cells were analyzed to stand in for the pre-selection repertoire. The table comes from immuneACCESS by way of TCRdb, which keeps in-frame sequences with V and J called. Part of the clones is missing from these tables; in studies checked, under half for an unresolved V gene and the rest for unknown reasons. V and J calls and clone size come straight from that table; D and trimming were deduced from the DNA. In this sample the table shows a few hundred thousand clones, more than 15% of which occur a single time. 0.07% to 0.095% of the sample is in the top ten clones.

This receptor chain uses TRBV2 and TRBJ2-5, and 8 junction bases match TRBD1. The receptor was derived from a man aged 30 to 45 with type 1 diabetes. The material sequenced was naive CD4+ T cells from blood. The cell subset or site label on this specimen signifies: true naive CD4+ T cells. The encoded CDR3 is CASSRGQGETQYF. The DNA sequence is given as TGTGCCAGCAGCCGAGGACAGGGTGAGACCCAGTACTTC.